The source of this TCR beta chain is a study of post-analysis software for immune sequencing data. Overall study: In terms of disease course, relapsing-remitting, secondary progressive and progressive-relapsing multiple sclerosis were included. Study-level points and caveats: F measure grouped same-batch samples tightly together.

Of note for this clonotype: What it recognizes is unknown.

TCR beta cDNA libraries had unique molecular identifiers. Each CDR3 protein gets one entry after TCRdb re-called the PCR reads with MiXCR. There are hundreds of thousands of distinct CDR3 sequences in the sample; roughly 27% occur only once, and around 0.56% lies in the top ten. The specimen sequenced was blood. The sequence derives from a girl aged 5 to 17 with multiple sclerosis.

In DNA form, the CDR3 reads TGTGCCAGCAGTTACTCGACTAGAAGCACAGATACGCAGTATTTT. Its protein product is CASSYSTRSTDTQYF. The genes are TRBV6-6 and TRBJ2-3, with a weak D call TRBD2 (6 bases). This CDR3 is built from 15 residues. Germline lookup yields CDR1 MNHNY and CDR2 SVGAGI (reference sequence). V dropped 0 bases and J dropped 0 bases, with 7 bases sitting between them.